What follows are 16 T cell receptor beta chains derived from one specimen sequenced in a study of PD-L1 blockade in urothelial cancer. Specified time point: pretreatment peripheral blood. Libraries were prepared by immunoSEQ multiplex PCR; TCRdb keeps only in-frame clonotypes and omits some of them. The sample lists roughly 120,000 clones; approximately 84% were seen once. The sequencing here drew on PBMCs, taken around atezolizumab (anti-PD-L1) treatment. Receptors originate from a man aged 50-60 years with urothelial cancer.

This rearrangement joins TRBV2 to TRBJ2-7, with a weak D call TRBD1 (5 bases). From germline, CDR1 is SNHLY and CDR2 FYNNEI. The V end lost 3 bases, the J end lost 7 bases, and 16 bases lay between the germline ends. The CDR3 sequence is 14 residues long. CDR3 in amino acids: CASSDGQGINEQYF. The CDR3 coding sequence is TGTGCCAGCAGTGATGGGCAGGGCATTAATGAGCAGTACTTC.

This clone was picked up a small number of times. V usage is TRBV14 and J usage is TRBJ2-5; D may be TRBD2 (6 bases). CDR1 is SGHDN, CDR2 FVKESK, per germline. This CDR3 is 15 amino acids long. V lost 4 bases and J lost 1, with 13 bases in between. The CDR3 DNA follows: TGTGCCAGCAGCCCGCGAACTAGCAGCCAAGAGACCCAGTACTTC. Translation: CASSPRTSSQETQYF.

The rearrangement uses TRBV30 and TRBJ2-7, with TRBD1 as a possible D gene (6 bases). This CDR3 has 14 residues. The V gene lost 3 bases and the J gene lost 7 bases, with 19 bases spanning the gap. Looked up from germline, CDR1 is GTSNPN and CDR2 is SVGIG (reference sequence). The CDR3 loop reads CAWRPRGTTGEQYF. As DNA, the CDR3 is TGTGCCTGGAGACCCAGGGGAACGACGGGGGAGCAGTACTTC.

J is TRBJ2-3 and V is TRBV6-5; D might be TRBD2 (5 bases). Per germline, CDR1 MNHEY and CDR2 SVGAGI. V lost 4 bases to trimming and J lost 4 bases, with 18 bases between them. The CDR3 extends over 16 amino acids. The CDR3 DNA is TGTGCCAGCAGTTTGCGCCCGGGGTTTCGGGCAGATACGCAGTATTTT. This codes for CASSLRPGFRADTQYF.

The J gene is TRBJ1-2, the V gene TRBV19; no firm D call. The V gene's germline CDR1 is LNHDA and CDR2 SQIVND (reference sequence). Trimming removed 3 bases at V and 0 bases at J, with 8 bases between. The CDR3 runs to 14 residues. DNA of the CDR3: TGTGCCAGTAGTATTGCCGGTACTAACTATGGCTACACCTTC. This codes for CASSIAGTNYGYTF.

The chain links TRBV10-3 to TRBJ2-7, with D perhaps matching TRBD2 (5 bases). This CDR3 region has 16 residues. The V gene's germline CDR1 is ENHRY and CDR2 SYGVKD. V was trimmed by 0 bases and J by 2 bases, leaving 14 bases between them. CDR3 sequence (DNA): TGTGCCATCAGTGAGTCCCCCCCCAGCGGCACCTACGAGCAGTACTTC. This translates into CAISESPPSGTYEQYF.

The chain employs TRBV5-5 and TRBJ2-2; 9 nucleotides match TRBD2. Germline assignment: CDR1 SGHKS and CDR2 YYEKEE (reference sequence). The CDR3 covers 16 residues. Unmatched junction bases numbered 5, after V lost 4 bases and J lost 1 base. CDR3 loop: CASSHGLAMNTGELFF. The CDR3 region has the DNA TGTGCCAGCAGCCACGGACTAGCGATGAACACCGGGGAGCTGTTTTTT.

The V gene is TRBV7-2, the J gene TRBJ2-7; 8 bases fit TRBD2. This CDR3 has 15 amino acids. Germline V gene data show CDR1 as SGHTA and CDR2 as FQGNSA. Losses at the gene ends were 2 bases for V and 0 bases for J; bases not matched to a gene: 3. The CDR3 is CASSLNSGSSYEQYF. The CDR3 coding sequence is TGTGCCAGCAGCTTAAACAGCGGGAGCTCCTACGAGCAGTACTTC.

V is TRBV18 and J is TRBJ1-1; 9 nucleotides line up with TRBD1. CDR1 is KGHSH and CDR2 is LQKENI in the germline V gene. V shed 3 bases, J shed 0 bases, and the junction held 5 bases outside the gene matches. This CDR3 is 16 amino acids long. The CDR3 DNA sequence: TGTGCCAGCTCACCCCGACAGGGGGGGATGAACACTGAAGCTTTCTTT. Protein: CASSPRQGGMNTEAFF.

This chain joins TRBV18 and TRBJ2-1; TRBD2 matches at 8 bases. The CDR3 is 14 residues long. The trim removed 2 bases at V and 7 bases at J, leaving 4 bases unmatched. Germline V gene lookup returns CDR1 KGHSH and CDR2 LQKENI. For the CDR3, the DNA is TGTGCCAGCTCACCAGCGGGAGGAGTAAATGAGCAGTTCTTC. It yields the protein CASSPAGGVNEQFF.

V usage is TRBV2 and J usage is TRBJ2-7; D possibly corresponds to TRBD2 (6 bases). V was cut by 10 bases and J by 1 base, with 20 bases left in between. Germline CDR1 reads SNHLY; CDR2 reads FYNNEI. The CDR3 length is 15 residues. The CDR3 is CATGKLATGSYEQYF. CDR3 bases: TGTGCCACTGGGAAGCTAGCGACCGGATCCTACGAGCAGTACTTC.

The chain links TRBV15 to TRBJ2-5; TRBD2 matches 10 bases. The CDR3 is 19 residues long. The V gene's germline CDR1 is LNHNV and CDR2 YYDKDF (reference sequence). V trimming: 1 base; J trimming: 4 bases; junction bases outside the gene matches: 15. The CDR3 DNA follows: TGTGCCACCAGCAGAGCTAGAGCGGGAGGGCCGAGTTTGGGAGAGACCCAGTACTTC. It yields the protein CATSRARAGGPSLGETQYF.

This chain uses TRBV7-9 with TRBJ1-3; the D gene is possibly TRBD1 (5 bases). Looked up from germline, CDR1 is SEHNR and CDR2 is FQNEAQ (reference sequence). Trimming stripped 5 bases from V and 1 base from J, with 18 bases between. The CDR3 consists of 17 residues. The CDR3 sequence is CASSQPGGASSGNTIYF. DNA for the CDR3: TGTGCCAGCAGCCAACCCGGAGGGGCAAGTTCTGGAAACACCATATATTTT.

This chain connects TRBV6-6 to TRBJ2-1; no reliable D call. V was shortened by 2 bases and J by 9 bases, with 11 bases between the two germline ends. CDR3 size: 13 residues. Germline lookup yields CDR1 MNHNY and CDR2 SVGAGI (reference sequence). DNA of the CDR3: TGTGCCAGCAGTTACGTGGAGCACGGTGAGCAGTTCTTC. Its translation: CASSYVEHGEQFF.

This clone was observed once. This chain uses TRBV14 with TRBJ2-5; 11 bases are a match to TRBD2. The CDR3 is 18 residues long. Germline V gene sequence: CDR1 SGHDN, CDR2 FVKESK. The V segment lost 4 bases and the J segment 0 bases; nucleotides outside the gene matches: 10. In DNA form, the CDR3 reads TGTGCCAGCAGCCCGGGGATGACTAGCGGGATGTACCAAGAGACCCAGTACTTC. This gives the protein CASSPGMTSGMYQETQYF.

The J gene is TRBJ1-2, the V gene TRBV6-1, with 7 bases matching TRBD1. Germline values: CDR1 MNHNS, CDR2 SASEGT. After removal of 7 bases from V and 5 bases from J, the junction contained 10 bases not matched to a gene. The CDR3 is made up of 14 amino acids. CDR3 in DNA: TGTGCCAGCACGCGCCTGACAGGGACTTATGGCTACACCTTC. It codes for CASTRLTGTYGYTF.